Following are 30 T cell receptor beta chains from one sample sequenced in a study of cytomegalovirus exposure and HLA in healthy donors. Primers: 60 Vbeta forward and 13 Jbeta reverse. Only in-frame clones appear in the TCRdb table, and some are missing; sequencing was by immunoSEQ multiplex PCR. The table records tens of thousands of clones, 66% of them present only once. The source material was PBMCs. All receptors come from a man over 45 in good health and CMV-seropositive.

The chain couples TRBV11-2 to TRBJ2-1, with D maybe TRBD1 (6 bases). The CDR3 loop spans 18 amino acids. Germline V lookup: CDR1 SGHAT, CDR2 FQNNGV. The V gene lost 5 bases and the J gene lost 0 bases, with 20 bases spanning the gap. CDR3 in amino acids: CASSPGAAGAGSYNEQFF. The CDR3 coding sequence is TGTGCCAGCAGCCCCGGTGCCGCAGGGGCGGGCTCCTACAATGAGCAGTTCTTC.

This clone has only one observation. CDR3 in amino acids: CASSQGANSPLHF. In DNA, the CDR3 is TGTGCCAGCAGCCAGGGGGCTAATTCACCCCTCCACTTT. This chain joins TRBV14 and TRBJ1-6, with D perhaps matching TRBD1 (6 bases). In germline, CDR1 is SGHDN, CDR2 FVKESK. Trimming cost V 3 bases and J 6 bases, with 6 bases left between them. The CDR3 contains 13 residues.

CDR3 residues: CASSTRGGGANTGELFF. CDR3 in DNA: TGTGCCAGCAGCACCCGAGGAGGGGGGGCGAACACCGGGGAGCTGTTTTTT. The chain couples TRBV9 to TRBJ2-2, with D possibly TRBD2 on 7 matching bases. This CDR3 region has 17 residues. Deletions cut 4 bases from V and 0 bases from J, with 16 bases between. Germline values: CDR1 SGDLS, CDR2 YYNGEE.

The chain carries TRBV28 and TRBJ1-2, with 10 nucleotides matching TRBD1. CDR3 length equals 15 residues. Germline V CDR1 and CDR2: MDHEN, SYDVKM. The junction had 8 bases not matched to a gene; V was cut back by 5 bases and J by 5 bases. The CDR3 DNA is TGTGCCAGCAGTCGCGGAGGGACAGGGGATTATGGCTACACCTTC. It is translated as CASSRGGTGDYGYTF.

The chain is built from TRBV5-1 and TRBJ2-7, with 8 nucleotides matching TRBD2. The CDR3 consists of 15 residues. V lost 2 bases and J lost 1; bases outside the gene matches: 5. Germline values: CDR1 SGHRS, CDR2 YFSETQ. CDR3 nucleotide sequence: TGCGCCAGCAGCTTAGGTAGCGGGGAGTCCTACGAGCAGTACTTC. This sequence encodes CASSLGSGESYEQYF. Full variable domain (rest looked up from reference TRBV5-1 and TRBJ2-7): KAGVTQTPRYLIKTRGQQVTLSCSPISGHRSVSWYQQTPGQGLQFLFEYFSETQRNKGNFPGRFSGRQFSNSRSEMNVSTLELGDSALYLCASSLGSGESYEQYFGPGTRLTVT.

The rearrangement joins TRBV28 to TRBJ2-1, with D tentatively TRBD2 (7 bases). This CDR3 spans 16 amino acids. Per germline, CDR1 MDHEN and CDR2 SYDVKM. The germline V and J ends were trimmed by 1 base and 8 bases, with 18 bases remaining between them. In DNA form, the CDR3 reads TGTGCCAGCAGTTTATTCAGCGGGGCCGGGGGCTATGAGCAGTTCTTC. Its protein product is CASSLFSGAGGYEQFF.

This chain connects TRBV5-5 to TRBJ2-2; tentatively, D is TRBD1 (6 bases). This CDR3 region has 14 residues. Germline-derived CDR1 and CDR2 are SGHKS and YYEKEE (reference sequence). The ends were cut back, 5 bases at V and 5 bases at J, with 13 bases in the middle. CDR3 loop: CASRSGHATGELFF. Here the CDR3 DNA reads TGTGCCAGCAGGTCGGGACACGCAACCGGGGAGCTGTTTTTT.

Only one count was recorded for this clone. V and J are TRBV7-2 and TRBJ2-5, with TRBD2 as a possible D gene (5 bases). Trimming took 5 bases from V and 4 from J, leaving 14 bases between them. Germline loops: CDR1 SGHTA, CDR2 FQGNSA. The CDR3 is 14 amino acids. CDR3 loop: CASSPERPTETQYF. For the CDR3, the DNA is TGTGCCAGCAGCCCAGAGCGGCCAACAGAGACCCAGTACTTC.

The chain joins TRBV7-8 to TRBJ1-3, with D perhaps TRBD1 (5 bases). CDR1 and CDR2 (germline): SGHVS, FQNEAQ. This CDR3 has 15 amino acids. V lost 6 bases to trimming and J lost 9 bases, with 21 bases between them. The CDR3 here is CASSPPGTILSTIYF. The CDR3 bases are TGTGCCAGCAGTCCCCCCGGGACTATATTAAGCACCATATATTTT.

The chain employs TRBV12-5 and TRBJ1-1; D might be TRBD1 (6 bases). V dropped 6 bases and J dropped 3 bases, with 11 bases sitting between them. CDR3 length: 13 residues. Germline values: CDR1 LGHNT, CDR2 FRNRAP. This CDR3 is CASGSTGYTEAFF. CDR3 sequence (DNA): TGTGCTAGTGGGTCCACAGGGTACACTGAAGCTTTCTTT.

CDR3: CASSLSSGGPTGELFF. CDR3 coding DNA: TGCGCCAGCAGCTTGAGTAGTGGGGGCCCCACCGGGGAGCTGTTTTTT. The chain recombines TRBV5-1 with TRBJ2-2; perhaps TRBD1 as D (6 bases). Germline V gene data show CDR1 as SGHRS and CDR2 as YFSETQ. V was cut by 1 base and J by 4 bases, with 14 bases left in between. This CDR3 has 16 residues. The whole variable domain, remainder taken from reference TRBV5-1 and TRBJ2-2, is KAGVTQTPRYLIKTRGQQVTLSCSPISGHRSVSWYQQTPGQGLQFLFEYFSETQRNKGNFPGRFSGRQFSNSRSEMNVSTLELGDSALYLCASSLSSGGPTGELFFGEGSRLTVL.

V and J are TRBV5-1 and TRBJ2-1; 12 bases map to TRBD2. CDR1 and CDR2 from the germline V gene are SGHRS and YFSETQ. CDR3 size: 17 residues. The V and J ends lost 3 bases and 7 bases, in that order; junction bases with no gene match: 11. The CDR3 sequence is CASSSGASGGVGNEQFF. CDR3 nucleotides: TGCGCCAGCAGCTCGGGGGCTAGCGGGGGGGTTGGAAATGAGCAGTTCTTC.

V is TRBV19 and J is TRBJ2-2, with D maybe TRBD1 (5 bases). Trimming removed 5 bases at V and 7 bases at J, with 17 bases between. This CDR3 comprises 15 residues. Per germline, CDR1 LNHDA and CDR2 SQIVND (reference sequence). The chain's CDR3 is CASSPEQGSIGELFF. CDR3 DNA: TGTGCCAGTAGTCCAGAGCAGGGATCCATCGGGGAGCTGTTTTTT.

The chain employs TRBV29-1 and TRBJ2-3; 7 bases agree with TRBD1. Germline values: CDR1 SQVTM, CDR2 ANQGSEA. V lost 4 bases, J lost 5 bases, and 6 bases stayed unmatched. The length of the CDR3 is 13 residues. This CDR3 is CSVAKGALDTQYF. The CDR3 DNA sequence: TGCAGCGTTGCCAAGGGGGCATTAGATACGCAGTATTTT.

The chain uses TRBV10-3 and TRBJ2-3; 10 bases map to TRBD2. V shed 11 bases and J 0 bases; nucleotides not matched to a gene: 5. Germline CDR1 reads ENHRY; CDR2 reads SYGVKD. This CDR3 comprises 14 residues. CDR3 DNA: TGTGCCTCTTCTAGCGGGGGAAGCACAGATACGCAGTATTTT. Translated: CASSSGGSTDTQYF.

V gene TRBV7-2 combines with J gene TRBJ2-7; a weak D match, TRBD2 (6 bases). The CDR3 sequence is 15 residues long. Trimming took off 5 bases at V and 6 bases at J, with 20 bases between the two ends. The germline gives CDR1 SGHTA, CDR2 FQGNSA. The CDR3 sequence: CASSLHLAVGIEQYF. In DNA form, the CDR3 reads TGTGCCAGCAGCCTACACTTAGCGGTAGGGATCGAGCAGTACTTC.

This chain uses TRBV6-5 with TRBJ2-1, with 8 bases identical to TRBD2. Germline V gene lookup returns CDR1 MNHEY and CDR2 SVGAGI. V lost 6 bases and J lost 2; bases outside the gene matches: 6. The CDR3 length is 15 residues. CDR3 residues: CASRSGGAPYNEQFF. CDR3 in DNA: TGTGCCAGCAGGTCGGGGGGGGCCCCCTACAATGAGCAGTTCTTC.

The chain is built from TRBV4-2 and TRBJ1-1; 8 bases match TRBD1. CDR1 is LGHNA, CDR2 YNFKEQ, per germline. The CDR3 loop spans 16 amino acids. The V gene end was trimmed by 4 bases and the J gene end by 5 bases; junction bases not matched to a gene: 12. CDR3 in amino acids: CASSPTGQGRGTEAFF. The CDR3 DNA follows: TGTGCCAGCAGCCCGACCGGACAGGGCCGAGGGACTGAAGCTTTCTTT.

This clone was counted only a few times. This chain connects TRBV7-2 to TRBJ2-2, with 12 bases fitting TRBD1. This CDR3 has 16 amino acids. Losses at the gene ends were 4 bases for V and 9 bases for J; bases not matched to a gene: 9. Germline lookup yields CDR1 SGHTA and CDR2 FQGNSA. The CDR3 DNA follows: TGTGCCAGCAGCTCGGCGGGACAGGGGGCGATTAGGGAGCTGTTTTTT. It specifies CASSSAGQGAIRELFF.

This chain joins TRBV5-4 and TRBJ2-6; 7 bases are shared with TRBD1. Trimming removed 2 bases from V and 2 bases from J; junction bases left unmatched: 1. This CDR3 comprises 15 residues. The V gene's germline CDR1 is SGHNT and CDR2 YYREEE (reference sequence). The CDR3 DNA reads TGTGCCAGCAGCTTAGGGACAGCTGGGGCCAACGTCCTGACTTTC. Translating gives CASSLGTAGANVLTF.

The chain is built from TRBV29-1 and TRBJ2-5; 9 bases fit TRBD2. Per the germline V gene, CDR1 is SQVTM and CDR2 is ANQGSEA. The CDR3 extends over 14 amino acids. V was pared by 6 bases and J by 4 bases, with 9 bases of the junction left unmatched. The CDR3 spells CSVSLGAGGETQYF. The DNA of the CDR3 is TGCAGCGTGAGCTTGGGAGCGGGGGGAGAGACCCAGTACTTC. Full variable domain (missing parts from reference TRBV29-1 and TRBJ2-5): SAVISQKPSRDICQRGTSLTIQCQVDSQVTMMFWYRQQPGQSLTLIATANQGSEATYESGFVIDKFPISRPNLTFSTLTVSNMSPEDSSIYLCSVSLGAGGETQYFGPGTRLLVL.

The rearrangement uses TRBV7-2 and TRBJ1-5; TRBD1 aligns across 9 bases. CDR3 length equals 13 residues. V shed 6 bases and J 7 bases; nucleotides not matched to a gene: 4. Germline loops: CDR1 SGHTA, CDR2 FQGNSA. Here the CDR3 reads CASRGQGGQPQHF. For the CDR3, the DNA is TGTGCCAGCAGGGGACAGGGTGGCCAGCCCCAGCATTTT.

This clone was counted a few times. The rearrangement uses TRBV10-3 and TRBJ2-1; maybe TRBD2 (6 bases). This CDR3 is 14 amino acids long. Germline values: CDR1 ENHRY, CDR2 SYGVKD. V was shortened by 7 bases and J by 5 bases, with 15 bases between the two germline ends. CDR3 nucleotides: TGTGCCATCACCAGGCGGGGCGACCACAATGAGCAGTTCTTC. It codes for CAITRRGDHNEQFF.

The chain carries TRBV30 and TRBJ2-7; possible D gene TRBD2, 5 bases. Germline values: CDR1 GTSNPN, CDR2 SVGIG (reference sequence). This CDR3 has 12 residues. Trimming took 0 bases from V and 9 from J, leaving 12 bases between them. The DNA of the CDR3 is TGTGCCTGGAGTGTAGAGGGCCTGGGGCAGTACTTC. It translates to CAWSVEGLGQYF. The full variable domain, in which reference TRBV30 and TRBJ2-7 provide the parts outside the CDR3, is SQTIHQWPATLVQPVGSPLSLECTVEGTSNPNLYWYRQAAGRGLQLLFYSVGIGQISSEVPQNLSASRPQDRQFILSSKKLLLSDSGFYLCAWSVEGLGQYFGPGTRLTVT.

The gene calls are TRBV4-3 and TRBJ1-1; a possible D gene is TRBD1 (5 bases). CDR3 size: 16 residues. V was clipped by 0 bases and J by 3 bases, with 14 bases between them. The germline CDR1 and CDR2 sequences are LGHNA and YSLEER. This CDR3 is CASSQELGRGDTEAFF. The CDR3 region has the DNA TGCGCCAGCAGCCAAGAACTGGGGAGGGGTGACACTGAAGCTTTCTTT.

This rearrangement joins TRBV2 to TRBJ2-1; D might be TRBD1 (6 bases). Per germline, CDR1 SNHLY and CDR2 FYNNEI. Trimming took off 2 bases at V and 0 bases at J, with 8 bases between the two ends. CDR3 length: 15 amino acids. CDR3 nucleotides: TGTGCCAGCAGTGAAAGGGGGAGCTCCTACAATGAGCAGTTCTTC. Protein product: CASSERGSSYNEQFF.

The chain joins TRBV19 to TRBJ1-4, with D possibly being TRBD1 (6 bases). Germline loops: CDR1 LNHDA, CDR2 SQIVND (reference sequence). The CDR3 length is 13 residues. Deletions cut 9 bases from V and 3 bases from J, with 11 bases between. The CDR3 bases are TGTGCCAGCCAGGGGACACCTAATGAAAAACTGTTTTTT. It is translated as CASQGTPNEKLFF.

J is TRBJ1-6 and V is TRBV2; possibly TRBD1 for D (5 bases). The ends were cut back, 7 bases at V and 6 bases at J, with 10 bases in the middle. The CDR3 loop spans 13 amino acids. Germline loops: CDR1 SNHLY, CDR2 FYNNEI. CDR3 amino acids: CASNGGGNSPLHF. The CDR3 coding sequence is TGTGCCAGCAACGGGGGGGGTAATTCACCCCTCCACTTT.

Only a few counts were recorded for this clone. The rearrangement joins TRBV5-6 to TRBJ2-1, with D tentatively TRBD1 (5 bases). Germline V lookup: CDR1 SGHDT, CDR2 YYEEEE. This CDR3 spans 13 amino acids. V shed 2 bases and J shed 7 bases, with 10 bases lying between them. The CDR3 bases are TGTGCCAGCAGCTTCGCAGGGCGGAATGAGCAGTTCTTC. It translates to CASSFAGRNEQFF.

The chain recombines TRBV6-5 with TRBJ1-5, with TRBD1 matching over 8 bases. After removal of 0 bases from V and 10 bases from J, the junction contained 5 bases not matched to a gene. This CDR3 is 14 amino acids long. Germline lookup yields CDR1 MNHEY and CDR2 SVGAGI. The CDR3 loop is CASSYSSTGGPQHF. The CDR3 coding sequence is TGTGCCAGCAGTTACTCTTCTACAGGGGGACCCCAGCATTTT.